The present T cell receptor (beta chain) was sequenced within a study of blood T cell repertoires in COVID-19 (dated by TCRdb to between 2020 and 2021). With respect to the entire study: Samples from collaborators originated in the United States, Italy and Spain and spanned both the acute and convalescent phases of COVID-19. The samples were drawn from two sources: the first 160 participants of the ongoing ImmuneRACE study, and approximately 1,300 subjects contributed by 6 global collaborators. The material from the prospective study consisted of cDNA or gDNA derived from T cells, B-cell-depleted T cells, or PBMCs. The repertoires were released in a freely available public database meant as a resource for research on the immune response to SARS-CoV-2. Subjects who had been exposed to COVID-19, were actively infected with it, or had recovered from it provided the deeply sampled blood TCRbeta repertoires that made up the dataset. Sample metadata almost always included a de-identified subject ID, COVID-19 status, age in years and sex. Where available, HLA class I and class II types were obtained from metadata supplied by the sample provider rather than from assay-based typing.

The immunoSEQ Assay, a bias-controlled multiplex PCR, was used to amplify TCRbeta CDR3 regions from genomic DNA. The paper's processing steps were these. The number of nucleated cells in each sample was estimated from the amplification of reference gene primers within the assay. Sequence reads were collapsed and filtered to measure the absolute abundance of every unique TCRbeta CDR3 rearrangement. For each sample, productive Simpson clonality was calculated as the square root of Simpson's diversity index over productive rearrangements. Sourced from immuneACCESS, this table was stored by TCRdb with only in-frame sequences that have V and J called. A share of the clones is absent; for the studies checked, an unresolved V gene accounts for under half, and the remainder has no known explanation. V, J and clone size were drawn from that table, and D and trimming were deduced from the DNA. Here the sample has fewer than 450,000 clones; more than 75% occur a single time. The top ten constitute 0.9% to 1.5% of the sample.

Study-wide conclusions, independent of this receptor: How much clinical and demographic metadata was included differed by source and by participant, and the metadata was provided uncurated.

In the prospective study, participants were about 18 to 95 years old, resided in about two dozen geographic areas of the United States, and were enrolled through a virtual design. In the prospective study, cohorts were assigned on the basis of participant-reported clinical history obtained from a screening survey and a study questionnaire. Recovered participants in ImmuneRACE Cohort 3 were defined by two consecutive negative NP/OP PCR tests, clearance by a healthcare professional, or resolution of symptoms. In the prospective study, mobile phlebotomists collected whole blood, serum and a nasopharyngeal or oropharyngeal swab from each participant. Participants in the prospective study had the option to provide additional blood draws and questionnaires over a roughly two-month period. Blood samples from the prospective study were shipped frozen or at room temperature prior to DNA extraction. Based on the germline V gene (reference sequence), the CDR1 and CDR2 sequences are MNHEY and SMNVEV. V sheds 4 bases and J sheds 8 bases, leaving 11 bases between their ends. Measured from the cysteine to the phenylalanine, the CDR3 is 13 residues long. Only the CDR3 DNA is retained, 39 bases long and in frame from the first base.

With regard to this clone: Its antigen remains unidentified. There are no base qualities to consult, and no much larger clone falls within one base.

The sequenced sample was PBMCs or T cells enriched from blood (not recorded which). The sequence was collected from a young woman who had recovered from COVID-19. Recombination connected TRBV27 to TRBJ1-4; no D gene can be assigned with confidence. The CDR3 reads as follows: CASSSSFHEKLFF. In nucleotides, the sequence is TGTGCCAGCAGTTCGAGTTTTCACGAAAAACTGTTTTTT.